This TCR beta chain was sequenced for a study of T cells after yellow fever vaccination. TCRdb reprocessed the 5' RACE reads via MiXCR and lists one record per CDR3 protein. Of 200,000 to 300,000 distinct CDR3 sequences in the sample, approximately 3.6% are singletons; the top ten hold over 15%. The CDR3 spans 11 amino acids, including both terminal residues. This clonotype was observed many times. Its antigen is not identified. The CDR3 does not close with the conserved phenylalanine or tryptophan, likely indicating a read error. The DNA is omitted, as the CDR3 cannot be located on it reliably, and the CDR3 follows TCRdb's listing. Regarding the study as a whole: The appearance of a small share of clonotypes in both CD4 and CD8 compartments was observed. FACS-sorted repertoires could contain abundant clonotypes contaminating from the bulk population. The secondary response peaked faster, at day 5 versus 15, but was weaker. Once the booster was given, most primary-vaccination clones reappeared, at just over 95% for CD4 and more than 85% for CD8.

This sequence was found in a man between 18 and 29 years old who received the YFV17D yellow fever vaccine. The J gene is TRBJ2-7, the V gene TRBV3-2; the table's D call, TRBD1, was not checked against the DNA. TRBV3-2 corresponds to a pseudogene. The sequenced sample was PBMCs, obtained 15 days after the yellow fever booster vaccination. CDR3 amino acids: CASLFGAGGED.